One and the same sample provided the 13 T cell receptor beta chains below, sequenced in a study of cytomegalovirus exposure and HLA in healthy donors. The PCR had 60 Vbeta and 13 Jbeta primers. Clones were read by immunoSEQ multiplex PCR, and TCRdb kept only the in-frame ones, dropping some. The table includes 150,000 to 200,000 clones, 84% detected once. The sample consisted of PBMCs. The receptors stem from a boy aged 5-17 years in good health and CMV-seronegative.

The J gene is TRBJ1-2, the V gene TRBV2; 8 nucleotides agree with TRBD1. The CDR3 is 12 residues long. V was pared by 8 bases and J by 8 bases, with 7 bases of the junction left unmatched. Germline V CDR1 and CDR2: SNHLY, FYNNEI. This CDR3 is CASLDREAGYTF. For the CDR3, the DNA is TGTGCCAGCCTGGACAGGGAGGCCGGCTACACCTTC.

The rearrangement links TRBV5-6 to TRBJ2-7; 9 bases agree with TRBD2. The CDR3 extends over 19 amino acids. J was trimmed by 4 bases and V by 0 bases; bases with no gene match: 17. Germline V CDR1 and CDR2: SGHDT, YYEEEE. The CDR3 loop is CASSLAYWASGKTYYEQYF. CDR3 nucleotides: TGTGCCAGCAGCTTGGCTTATTGGGCTAGCGGGAAAACCTATTACGAGCAGTACTTC.

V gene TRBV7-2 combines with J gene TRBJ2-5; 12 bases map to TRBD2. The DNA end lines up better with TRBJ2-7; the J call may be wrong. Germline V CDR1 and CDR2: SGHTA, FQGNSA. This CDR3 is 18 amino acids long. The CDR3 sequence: CASSLALAGGPSGYEQYF. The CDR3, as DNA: TGTGCCAGCAGCTTAGCGCTAGCGGGAGGGCCGTCGGGGTACGAGCAGTACTTC.

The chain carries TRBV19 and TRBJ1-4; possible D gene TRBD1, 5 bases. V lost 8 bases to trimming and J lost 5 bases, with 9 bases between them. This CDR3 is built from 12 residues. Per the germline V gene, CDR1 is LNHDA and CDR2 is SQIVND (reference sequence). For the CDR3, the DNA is TGTGCCAGTCGGGGGGAAAATGAAAAACTGTTTTTT. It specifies CASRGENEKLFF.

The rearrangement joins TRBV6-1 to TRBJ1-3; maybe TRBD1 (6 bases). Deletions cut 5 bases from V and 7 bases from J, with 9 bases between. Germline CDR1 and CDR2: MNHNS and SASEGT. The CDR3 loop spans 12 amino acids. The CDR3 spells CASSTQGNTIYF. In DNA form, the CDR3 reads TGTGCCAGCAGTACCCAGGGGAACACCATATATTTT.

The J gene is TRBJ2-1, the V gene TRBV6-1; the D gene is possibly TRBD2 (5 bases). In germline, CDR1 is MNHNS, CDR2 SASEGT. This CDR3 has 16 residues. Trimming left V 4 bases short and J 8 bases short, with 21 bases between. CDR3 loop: CASSARPRGLGDEQFF. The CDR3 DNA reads TGTGCCAGCAGTGCCCGCCCGCGAGGGTTAGGCGATGAGCAGTTCTTC.

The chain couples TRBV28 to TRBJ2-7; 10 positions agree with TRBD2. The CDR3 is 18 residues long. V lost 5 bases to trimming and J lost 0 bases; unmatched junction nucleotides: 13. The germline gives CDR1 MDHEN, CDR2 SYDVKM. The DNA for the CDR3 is TGTGCCAGCAGTAAACCGGGACTAGCGTCTTACAGCTCCTACGAGCAGTACTTC. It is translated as CASSKPGLASYSSYEQYF.

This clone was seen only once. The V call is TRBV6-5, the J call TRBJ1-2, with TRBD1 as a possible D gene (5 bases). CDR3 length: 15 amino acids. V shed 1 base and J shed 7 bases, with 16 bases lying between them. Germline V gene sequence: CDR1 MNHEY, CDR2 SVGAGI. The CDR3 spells CASSYFKTDPSGYTF. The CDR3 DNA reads TGTGCCAGCAGTTACTTTAAGACAGATCCCTCTGGCTACACCTTC.

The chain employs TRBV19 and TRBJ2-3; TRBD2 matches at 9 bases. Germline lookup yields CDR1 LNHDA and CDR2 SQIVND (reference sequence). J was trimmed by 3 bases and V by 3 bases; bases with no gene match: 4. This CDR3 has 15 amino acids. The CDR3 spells CASSIPSGNTDTQYF. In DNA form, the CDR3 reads TGTGCCAGTAGTATCCCTAGCGGGAATACAGATACGCAGTATTTT.

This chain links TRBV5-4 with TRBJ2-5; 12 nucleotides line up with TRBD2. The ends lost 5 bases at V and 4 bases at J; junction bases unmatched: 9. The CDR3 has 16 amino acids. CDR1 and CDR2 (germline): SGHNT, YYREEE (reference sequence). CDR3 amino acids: CASRPTSGGIPETQYF. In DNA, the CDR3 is TGTGCCAGCAGACCCACTAGCGGGGGGATCCCAGAGACCCAGTACTTC.

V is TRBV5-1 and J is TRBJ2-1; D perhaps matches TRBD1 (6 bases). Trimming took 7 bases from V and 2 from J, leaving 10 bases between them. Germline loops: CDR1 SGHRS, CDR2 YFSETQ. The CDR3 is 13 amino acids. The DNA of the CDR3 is TGCGCCAGCGCACAGGGCCCCTACAATGAGCAGTTCTTC. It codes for CASAQGPYNEQFF.

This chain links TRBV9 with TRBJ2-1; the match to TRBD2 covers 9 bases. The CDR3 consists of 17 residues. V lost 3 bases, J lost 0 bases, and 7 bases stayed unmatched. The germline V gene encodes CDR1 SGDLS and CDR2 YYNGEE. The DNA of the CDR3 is TGTGCCAGCAGCGGGGGACTAGCTTCAAGCTCCTACAATGAGCAGTTCTTC. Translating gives CASSGGLASSSYNEQFF.

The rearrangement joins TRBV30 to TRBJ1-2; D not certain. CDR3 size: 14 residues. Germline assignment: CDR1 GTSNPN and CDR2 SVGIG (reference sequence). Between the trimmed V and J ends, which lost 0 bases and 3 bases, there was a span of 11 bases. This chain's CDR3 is CAWSVANLDYGYTF. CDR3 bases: TGTGCCTGGAGTGTCGCCAACCTAGACTATGGCTACACCTTC.